These T cell receptor beta chains were read from a single sample in a study of Graves' ophthalmopathy and Graves' hyperthyroidism. TCRdb fed the multiplex PCR reads into MiXCR, producing one record per CDR3 protein. The sample holds some 380,000 distinct CDR3 sequences, 15% seen once. Sequences were obtained from peripheral blood. These receptors all come from a woman younger than 35 with stable Graves' hyperthyroidism. Both conserved end residues are part of each CDR3. Fields, in order: D gene, V gene, J gene, clone size, CDR3 DNA, CDR3 protein. A D gene is named only where the DNA matches it firmly. Size values are once, few and many counts, or a class for expanded clones, and some rows have none.

D: -; V: TRBV5-1; J: TRBJ1-2; size: many; DNA: TGCGCCAGCAGCTTGGAACCCCACCCAACCCAATACTATGGCTACACCTTC; CDR3: CASSLEPHPTQYYGYTF
D: -; V: TRBV20-1; J: TRBJ1-5; size: many; DNA: TGCAGTGCTAGAGATCCCTACAATCAGCCCCAGCATTTT; CDR3: CSARDPYNQPQHF
D: TRBD1; V: TRBV14; J: TRBJ1-1; size: many; DNA: TGTGCCAGCAGCCCGCCGAACAGGGGGCACACTGAAGCTTTCTTT; CDR3: CASSPPNRGHTEAFF
D: TRBD1; V: TRBV15; J: TRBJ2-7; size: many; DNA: TGTGCCACCAGCAAGTCGACAGGGGGGTCCTACGAGCAGTACTTC; CDR3: CATSKSTGGSYEQYF
D: -; V: TRBV7-2; J: TRBJ1-5; size: many; DNA: TGTGCCAGCAGCGGGCTATTAAATCAGCCCCAGCATTTT; CDR3: CASSGLLNQPQHF
D: TRBD1; V: TRBV19; J: TRBJ1-5; size: many; DNA: TGTGCCAGTAAAGCATCGACAGGGCGTAGGGAGCCCCAGCATTTT; CDR3: CASKASTGRREPQHF
D: TRBD1; V: TRBV11-2; J: TRBJ1-1; size: many; DNA: TGTGCCAGCAGCTTATACACAGGGGAATCGAACACTGAAGCTTTCTTT; CDR3: CASSLYTGESNTEAFF
D: TRBD2; V: TRBV12-3/TRBV12-4; J: TRBJ2-3; size: -; DNA: TGTGCCAGCAGTTTCACGGGACTAGCGGGGGCAATCACAGATACGCAGTATTTT; CDR3: CASSFTGLAGAITDTQYF
D: TRBD2; V: TRBV3-1; J: TRBJ2-5; size: -; DNA: TGTGCCAGCAGGCCTAGCGGGGGGCGGGAGACCCAGTACTTC; CDR3: CASRPSGGRETQYF
D: -; V: TRBV15; J: TRBJ2-4; size: many; DNA: TGTGCCACCAGCAGAGATGGCGGGCCAACCATTCTAGCCAAAAACATTCAGTACTTC; CDR3: CATSRDGGPTILAKNIQYF
D: TRBD1; V: TRBV19; J: TRBJ1-1; size: many; DNA: TGTGCCAGTAGTATCAACAGGGGCACTGAAGCTTTCTTT; CDR3: CASSINRGTEAFF
D: -; V: TRBV6-2/TRBV6-3; J: TRBJ2-7; size: -; DNA: TGTGCCAGCAGTTACGGCGTAGCGTTGGACGAGCAGTACTTC; CDR3: CASSYGVALDEQYF
D: -; V: TRBV11-1; J: TRBJ1-1; size: few; DNA: TGTGCCAGCACCACTCGGAGGGTTTCCATGAACACTGAAGCTTTCTTT; CDR3: CASTTRRVSMNTEAFF
D: TRBD1; V: TRBV10-3; J: TRBJ1-2; size: many; DNA: TGTGCCATCAGTGAGCCTTTGAGCACGGGACAGGGGACACCTGGCTACACCTTC; CDR3: CAISEPLSTGQGTPGYTF
D: TRBD1; V: TRBV11-2; J: TRBJ2-3; size: -; DNA: TGTGCCAGCAGCTTAGACCGGGACAGGGGTGTTTTT; CDR3: CASSLDRDRGVF
D: TRBD1; V: TRBV19; J: TRBJ1-5; size: many; DNA: TGTGCCAGTAGTATTACAGGGGCTAATCAGCCCCAGCATTTT; CDR3: CASSITGANQPQHF
D: -; V: TRBV4-1; J: TRBJ1-2; size: -; DNA: TGCGCCAGCAGCCCCCGACAGAGCTCTGGCTACACCTTC; CDR3: CASSPRQSSGYTF
D: TRBD2; V: TRBV11-2; J: TRBJ2-5; size: many; DNA: TGTGCCAGCAGCCCAAGACTAGCGGGGGGCCAAGAGACCCAGTACTTC; CDR3: CASSPRLAGGQETQYF
D: -; V: TRBV7-6; J: TRBJ2-2; size: many; DNA: TGTGCCAGCAGCTTAGTCAGAACGGGTGGGGAGCTGTTTTTT; CDR3: CASSLVRTGGELFF
D: -; V: TRBV7-3; J: TRBJ1-1; size: many; DNA: TGTGCCAGCAGCTTAAACGGGAGGACTGAAGCTTTCTTT; CDR3: CASSLNGRTEAFF
D: -; V: TRBV28; J: TRBJ1-4; size: many; DNA: TGTGCCAGCAGTTTATGGACGGCAGGGGCTAATGAAAAACTGTTTTTT; CDR3: CASSLWTAGANEKLFF
D: -; V: TRBV7-8; J: TRBJ1-3; size: -; DNA: TGTGCCAGCAGCTTTTGGGACATCCCAGACTCTGGAAACACCATATATTTT; CDR3: CASSFWDIPDSGNTIYF
D: TRBD1; V: TRBV6-2/TRBV6-3; J: TRBJ1-1; size: many; DNA: TGTGCCAGCACTTATACAGGGGCGAACACTGAAGCTTTCTTT; CDR3: CASTYTGANTEAFF
D: -; V: TRBV12-3/TRBV12-4; J: TRBJ2-7; size: many; DNA: TGTGCCAGCACCCCAGATGTAGGGAAGGGGTCCTACGAGCAGTACTTC; CDR3: CASTPDVGKGSYEQYF
D: -; V: TRBV6-2/TRBV6-3; J: TRBJ1-1; size: many; DNA: TGTGCCAGCGGACTTCTCGGACTAGAAGCTTTCTTT; CDR3: CASGLLGLEAFF
D: TRBD1; V: TRBV7-9; J: TRBJ2-2; size: many; DNA: TGTGCCAGCAGCCAGACACAGGGGGATACCGGGGAGCTGTTTTTT; CDR3: CASSQTQGDTGELFF